The entry that follows covers one T cell receptor beta chain sequence. Antigen: not known. Sequenced by immunoSEQ multiplex PCR; TCRdb stores in-frame clones only, minus some. The table includes almost 65,000 clones, approximately 90% detected once. The data originate from a study of cytomegalovirus exposure and HLA in healthy donors. General study points: Later, an analysis found that TCR clusters from the first cohort tended to co-occur in the 130 or so validation repertoires. Cytomegalovirus status was reportedly diagnosed by the classifier with high specificity and sensitivity. Rarity marked most TCR sequences, yet some public TCRs occurred in many donors.

From the 120-subject validation cohort, which was separate from the roughly 670-subject first cohort, the donors were drawn. The germline V gene has CDR1 LNHDA and CDR2 SQIVND (reference sequence). The CDR3 covers 15 residues. Trimming took 5 bases from V and 2 from J; bases not matched to a gene: 4. Sequenced sample: PBMCs. This sequence originates from a woman under 30 in good health and CMV-seronegative. The V call is TRBV19, the J call TRBJ2-3, with 10 nucleotides matching TRBD2. CDR3 DNA: TGTGCCAGTAGTTCTCTAGCGGGGGCCACAGATACGCAGTATTTT. Its protein is CASSSLAGATDTQYF.